This T cell receptor (beta chain) originates from a study of T cells in tuberculosis. Study-wide results and caveats: Active tuberculosis patients had shorter CDR3-alpha; the beta difference was nonsignificant.

Worth noting for this clone: Antigen specificity is unknown.

Documented time point: new active TB diagnosis, blood taken before or within 7 days of starting treatment. Active tuberculosis patients were new diagnoses, HIV-seronegative, South African, and aged 18 years or older. CDR3 length equals 16 residues. Trimming took 2 bases from V and 5 from J, leaving 18 bases between them. Germline values: CDR1 MDHEN, CDR2 SYDVKM. Only in-frame clones appear in the TCRdb table, and some are missing; sequencing was by immunoSEQ multiplex PCR. The sample includes about 34,000 clones, under 95% of them seen just once. This TCR came from an adult with tuberculosis. The chain combines TRBV28 with TRBJ1-2; D unresolved. The sample consisted of PBMCs, taken at tuberculosis diagnosis. The CDR3 sequence is CASSLQYGSGIYGYTF. The CDR3 DNA reads TGTGCCAGCAGTTTACAATACGGGAGCGGCATTTATGGCTACACCTTC.